This passage covers 14 T cell receptor beta chains from one sample sequenced in a study of cytomegalovirus exposure and HLA in healthy donors (dated by TCRdb to 2015 to 2018). Library preparation employed the immunoSEQ multiplex PCR assay. The multiplex PCR relied on a mix of 60 forward primers for TCR Vbeta segments and 13 reverse primers for TCR Jbeta segments. The clones in this table, taken by TCRdb from immuneACCESS, are in-frame only. Not every clone is retained; where verified, under half of the shortfall comes from an unresolved V gene, and the cause of the rest is unknown. The sample data list some 100,000 clones, and 79% of these were observed just once. Clones ranked in the top ten supply 4.1% of the sample. Sequences were obtained from PBMCs. The receptors were sampled from a female donor in good health and CMV-seropositive.

The CDR3 nucleotides read TGTGCCAGCAGTGATAGTAGTGAGACCCAGTACTTC. Protein: CASSDSSETQYF. This chain connects TRBV2 to TRBJ2-5; D uncertain. V lost 3 bases, J lost 5 bases, and 7 bases lay in between. CDR3 size: 12 residues. Germline CDR1 SNHLY, CDR2 FYNNEI. The whole variable domain, filled in from reference TRBV2 and TRBJ2-5, reads EPEVTQTPSHQVTQMGQEVILRCVPISNHLYFYWYRQILGQKVEFLVSFYNNEISEKSEIFDDQFSVERPDGSNFTLKIRSTKLEDSAMYFCASSDSSETQYFGPGTRLLVL.

V gene TRBV19 combines with J gene TRBJ2-7; D is possibly TRBD2 (6 bases). The CDR3 loop spans 13 amino acids. Germline CDR1 LNHDA, CDR2 SQIVND (reference sequence). Trimming took off 6 bases at V and 2 bases at J, with 11 bases between the two ends. CDR3 region: CASSRGITYEQYF. The CDR3 coding sequence is TGTGCCAGTAGCCGGGGGATAACCTACGAGCAGTACTTC.

V usage is TRBV2 and J usage is TRBJ2-3; TRBD1 matches at 7 bases. The CDR3 contains 18 residues. Trimming cost V 5 bases and J 2 bases; bases outside gene matches: 16. Germline V gives CDR1 SNHLY, CDR2 FYNNEI. The CDR3 sequence is CASSFLRDSTVHTDTQYF. Here the CDR3 DNA reads TGTGCCAGCAGTTTCCTCCGGGACAGTACCGTTCACACAGATACGCAGTATTTT.

There are a few counts of this clone. The chain links TRBV30 to TRBJ1-4, with TRBD1 as a possible D gene (5 bases). The germline gives CDR1 GTSNPN, CDR2 SVGIG (reference sequence). Trimming left V 7 bases short and J 7 bases short, with 16 bases between. The CDR3 consists of 13 residues. The CDR3 region has the DNA TGTGCCTTAAAGGGAGGGGTGGGTGAAAAACTGTTTTTT. This gives the protein CALKGGVGEKLFF.

V usage is TRBV7-8 and J usage is TRBJ2-1; no clear D gene. The germline CDR1 and CDR2 sequences are SGHVS and FQNEAQ. Trimming removed 4 bases from V and 8 bases from J, with 21 bases in between. This CDR3 comprises 16 residues. The CDR3 coding sequence is TGTGCCAGCAGCTCAATCAGCGTGTCCCTAGGAGATGAGCAGTTCTTC. This sequence encodes CASSSISVSLGDEQFF. The full variable domain, in which reference TRBV7-8 and TRBJ2-1 provide the parts outside the CDR3, is GAGVSQSPRYKVAKRGQDVALRCDPISGHVSLFWYQQALGQGPEFLTYFQNEAQLDKSGLPSDRFFAERPEGSVSTLKIQRTQQEDSAVYLCASSSISVSLGDEQFFGPGTRLTVL.

The gene calls are TRBV6-1 and TRBJ1-1; no definite D call. From germline, CDR1 is MNHNS and CDR2 SASEGT. The CDR3 is made up of 13 amino acids. Deletions cut 6 bases from V and 2 bases from J, with 10 bases between. The CDR3 sequence is CASRSFVNTEAFF. CDR3 in DNA: TGTGCCAGCAGATCTTTCGTTAACACTGAAGCTTTCTTT.

Only a few counts were recorded for this clone. The chain couples TRBV18 to TRBJ2-3; TRBD2 matches at 8 bases. V lost 6 bases to trimming and J lost 4 bases; unmatched junction nucleotides: 6. Germline V gene sequence: CDR1 KGHSH, CDR2 LQKENI. The CDR3 has 14 amino acids. This CDR3 is CASSLGGGPDTQYF. DNA of the CDR3: TGTGCCAGCTCTCTCGGCGGGGGGCCAGATACGCAGTATTTT.

The rearrangement links TRBV30 to TRBJ1-6; D gene uncertain. Trimming shortened V by 5 bases and J by 7 bases, and 6 bases separated the two germline ends. Germline CDR1 reads GTSNPN; CDR2 reads SVGIG (reference sequence). The CDR3 extends over 11 amino acids. The CDR3, as DNA: TGTGCCTGGCTCAGAAATTCACCCCTCCACTTT. Its protein is CAWLRNSPLHF.

The rearrangement joins TRBV30 to TRBJ1-1; D ambiguous. Germline CDR1 and CDR2: GTSNPN and SVGIG (reference sequence). The CDR3 runs 13 residues. With 3 bases removed from V and 1 base from J, the gap between germline ends came to 9 bases. CDR3 coding DNA: TGTGCCTGGAGCCCCTCCAGGAACACTGAAGCTTTCTTT. Translating it yields CAWSPSRNTEAFF. Together with reference TRBV30 and TRBJ1-1, the CDR3 gives the full variable domain: SQTIHQWPATLVQPVGSPLSLECTVEGTSNPNLYWYRQAAGRGLQLLFYSVGIGQISSEVPQNLSASRPQDRQFILSSKKLLLSDSGFYLCAWSPSRNTEAFFGQGTRLTVV.

The chain uses TRBV7-2 and TRBJ2-7, with D possibly being TRBD2 (6 bases). The CDR3 has 14 residues. Trimming removed 6 bases at V and 4 bases at J, with 16 bases between. The germline gives CDR1 SGHTA, CDR2 FQGNSA. The DNA for the CDR3 is TGTGCCAGCAGTCCCCCGGAGGGAAGATACGAGCAGTACTTC. It specifies CASSPPEGRYEQYF.

The chain combines TRBV18 with TRBJ2-1; TRBD2 matches at 8 bases. The CDR3 is 14 residues long. V dropped 4 bases and J dropped 12; count of bases not matched to a gene: 11. CDR1 KGHSH and CDR2 LQKENI come from the germline V gene. CDR3 sequence reads: CASSRVSEREMQFF. The CDR3, as DNA: TGTGCCAGCTCACGGGTTTCAGAGCGGGAGATGCAGTTCTTC.

CDR3 sequence (DNA): TGTGCCAGCATAGGACAGGGAAGGCGGGGTGGCTACACCTTC. Translating it yields CASIGQGRRGGYTF. The chain employs TRBV5-4 and TRBJ1-2; 8 bases agree with TRBD1. The V gene end was trimmed by 6 bases and the J gene end by 7 bases; junction bases not matched to a gene: 11. The CDR3 is made up of 14 amino acids. Per the germline V gene, CDR1 is SGHNT and CDR2 is YYREEE (reference sequence).

This clone was detected a few times. This rearrangement joins TRBV6-6 to TRBJ2-1; TRBD2 agrees at 9 bases. V trimming: 6 bases; J trimming: 7 bases; junction bases outside the gene matches: 7. The CDR3 spans 14 residues. CDR1 is MNHNY and CDR2 is SVGAGI in the germline V gene (reference sequence). This chain's CDR3 is CASRRGGSSNEQFF. The CDR3 bases are TGTGCCAGCAGGCGGGGGGGCTCCTCAAATGAGCAGTTCTTC.

The chain employs TRBV7-6 and TRBJ1-2; TRBD1 might be the D (6 bases). Germline assignment: CDR1 SGHVS and CDR2 FNYEAQ. Trimming took off 5 bases at V and 7 bases at J, with 17 bases between the two ends. This CDR3 comprises 14 residues. The CDR3 coding sequence is TGTGCCAGCAGCGATCGGGGGGCCGTGGGTGGCTACACCTTC. Residues: CASSDRGAVGGYTF. Full variable domain (rest looked up from reference TRBV7-6 and TRBJ1-2): GAGVSQSPRYKVTKRGQDVALRCDPISGHVSLYWYRQALGQGPEFLTYFNYEAQQDKSGLPNDRFSAERPEGSISTLTIQRTEQRDSAMYRCASSDRGAVGGYTFGSGTRLTVV.